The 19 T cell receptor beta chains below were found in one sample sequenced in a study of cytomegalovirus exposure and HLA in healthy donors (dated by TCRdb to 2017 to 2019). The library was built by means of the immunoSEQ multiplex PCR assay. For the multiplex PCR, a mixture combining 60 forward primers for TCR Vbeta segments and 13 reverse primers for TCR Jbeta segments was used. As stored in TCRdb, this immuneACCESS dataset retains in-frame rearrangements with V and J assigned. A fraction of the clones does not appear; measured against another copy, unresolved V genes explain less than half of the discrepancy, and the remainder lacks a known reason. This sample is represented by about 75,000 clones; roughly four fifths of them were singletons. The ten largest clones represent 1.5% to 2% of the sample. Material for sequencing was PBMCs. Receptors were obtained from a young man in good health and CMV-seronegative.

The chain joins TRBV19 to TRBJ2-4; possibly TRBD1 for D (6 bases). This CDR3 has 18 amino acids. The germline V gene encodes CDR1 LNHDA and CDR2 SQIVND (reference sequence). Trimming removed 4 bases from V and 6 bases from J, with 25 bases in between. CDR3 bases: TGTGCCAGTAGTAACCTTTTAATTACGACAGGACGCGGAAACATTCAGTACTTC. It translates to CASSNLLITTGRGNIQYF.

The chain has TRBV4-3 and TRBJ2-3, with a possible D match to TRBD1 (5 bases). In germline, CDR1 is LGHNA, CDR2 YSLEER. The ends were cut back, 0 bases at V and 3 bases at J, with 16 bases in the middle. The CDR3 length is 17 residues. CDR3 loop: CASSQDYQVRATDTQYF. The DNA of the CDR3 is TGCGCCAGCAGCCAAGATTATCAAGTCAGGGCGACAGATACGCAGTATTTT.

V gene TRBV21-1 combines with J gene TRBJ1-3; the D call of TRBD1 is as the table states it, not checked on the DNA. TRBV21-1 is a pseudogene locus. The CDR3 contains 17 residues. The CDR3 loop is CASSRGKRQGSGNTIYF. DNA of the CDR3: TGTGCCAGCAGCAGAGGGAAAAGACAGGGCTCTGGAAACACCATATATTTT.

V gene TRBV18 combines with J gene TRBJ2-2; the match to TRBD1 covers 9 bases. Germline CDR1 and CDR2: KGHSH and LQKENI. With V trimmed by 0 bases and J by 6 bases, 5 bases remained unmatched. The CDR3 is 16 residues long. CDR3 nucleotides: TGTGCCAGCTCACCACCCGGGACAGGGTTGGCCGGGGAGCTGTTTTTT. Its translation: CASSPPGTGLAGELFF. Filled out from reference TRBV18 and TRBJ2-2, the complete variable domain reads NAGVMQNPRHLVRRRGQEARLRCSPMKGHSHVYWYRQLPEEGLKFMVYLQKENIIDESGMPKERFSAEFPKEGPSILRIQQVVRGDSAAYFCASSPPGTGLAGELFFGEGSRLTVL.

The CDR3: CASSSGFRSNTDTQYF. The CDR3 DNA follows: TGTGCCAGCAGCTCGGGATTTAGATCTAACACAGATACGCAGTATTTT. The chain joins TRBV5-6 to TRBJ2-3; a possible D gene is TRBD2 (5 bases). V was clipped by 3 bases and J by 2 bases, with 16 bases between them. Germline V lookup: CDR1 SGHDT, CDR2 YYEEEE. The length of the CDR3 is 16 residues. Full variable domain (remainder filled in from reference TRBV5-6 and TRBJ2-3): DAGVTQSPTHLIKTRGQQVTLRCSPKSGHDTVSWYQQALGQGPQFIFQYYEEEERQRGNFPDRFSGHQFPNYSSELNVNALLLGDSALYLCASSSGFRSNTDTQYFGPGTRLTVL.

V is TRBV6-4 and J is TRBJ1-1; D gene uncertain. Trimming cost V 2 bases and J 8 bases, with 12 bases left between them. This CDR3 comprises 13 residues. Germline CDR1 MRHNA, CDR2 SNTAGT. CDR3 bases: TGTGCCAGCAGTGACGACCACAGTGGAGAAGCTTTCTTT. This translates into CASSDDHSGEAFF.

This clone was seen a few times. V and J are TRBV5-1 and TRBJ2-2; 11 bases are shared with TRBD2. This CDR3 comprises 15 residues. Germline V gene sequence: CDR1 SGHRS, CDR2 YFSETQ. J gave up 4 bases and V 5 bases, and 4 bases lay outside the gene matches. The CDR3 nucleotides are TGCGCCAGCAGACTAGCGGGAGCGGGCACCGGGGAGCTGTTTTTT. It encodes CASRLAGAGTGELFF.

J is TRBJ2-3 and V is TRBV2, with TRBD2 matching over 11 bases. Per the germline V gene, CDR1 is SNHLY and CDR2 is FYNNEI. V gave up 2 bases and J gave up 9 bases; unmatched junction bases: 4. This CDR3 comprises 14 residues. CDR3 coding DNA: TGTGCCAGCAGTGAACTACTAGCGGGGGAGACGCAGTATTTT. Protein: CASSELLAGETQYF.

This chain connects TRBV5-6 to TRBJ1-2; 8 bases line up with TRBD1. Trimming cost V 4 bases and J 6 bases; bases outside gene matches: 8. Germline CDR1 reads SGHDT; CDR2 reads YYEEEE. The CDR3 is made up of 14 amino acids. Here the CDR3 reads CASSGGQGAHGYTF. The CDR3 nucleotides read TGTGCCAGCAGCGGCGGGCAGGGGGCGCATGGCTACACCTTC.

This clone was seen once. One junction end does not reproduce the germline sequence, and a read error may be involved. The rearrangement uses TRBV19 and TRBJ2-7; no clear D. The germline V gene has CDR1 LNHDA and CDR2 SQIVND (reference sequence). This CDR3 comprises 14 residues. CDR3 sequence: CASSVDSRAYEQYF. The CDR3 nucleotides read TGTGCCAGTAGTGTAGACTCCCGGGCCTACGAGCAGTACTTC.

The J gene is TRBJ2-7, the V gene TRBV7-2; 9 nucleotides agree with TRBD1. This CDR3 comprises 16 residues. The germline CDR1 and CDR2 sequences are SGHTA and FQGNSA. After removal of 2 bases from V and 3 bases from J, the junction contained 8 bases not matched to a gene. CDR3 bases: TGTGCCAGCAGCTTAATAACCGGGACAGGGAGCTACGAGCAGTACTTC. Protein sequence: CASSLITGTGSYEQYF.

The CDR3: CASSLNLAGGGNTGELFF. DNA for the CDR3: TGTGCCAGCAGCTTAAATTTAGCGGGGGGCGGAAACACCGGGGAGCTGTTTTTT. The genes are TRBV7-2 and TRBJ2-2, with 10 bases aligning to TRBD2. V was clipped by 2 bases and J by 2 bases; unmatched bases: 8. Germline CDR1 SGHTA, CDR2 FQGNSA. This CDR3 is built from 18 residues.

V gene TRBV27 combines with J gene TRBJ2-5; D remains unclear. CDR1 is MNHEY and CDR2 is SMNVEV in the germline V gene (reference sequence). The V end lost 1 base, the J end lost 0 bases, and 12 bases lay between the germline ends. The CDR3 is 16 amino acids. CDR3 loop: CASSLYPTLYQETQYF. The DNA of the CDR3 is TGTGCCAGCAGTTTATACCCTACCCTGTACCAAGAGACCCAGTACTTC.

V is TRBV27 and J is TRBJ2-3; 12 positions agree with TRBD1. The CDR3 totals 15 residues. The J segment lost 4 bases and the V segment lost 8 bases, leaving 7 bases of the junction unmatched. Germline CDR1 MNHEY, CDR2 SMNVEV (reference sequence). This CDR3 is CASCTGTGGSDTQYF. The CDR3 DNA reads TGTGCCAGCTGTACCGGGACAGGGGGCTCAGATACGCAGTATTTT.

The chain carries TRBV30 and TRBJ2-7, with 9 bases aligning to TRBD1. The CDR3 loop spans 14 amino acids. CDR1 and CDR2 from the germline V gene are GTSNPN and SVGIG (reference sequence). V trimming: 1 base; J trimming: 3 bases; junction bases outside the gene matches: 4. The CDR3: CAWSADRGVYEQYF. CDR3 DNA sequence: TGTGCCTGGAGTGCGGACAGGGGTGTCTACGAGCAGTACTTC.

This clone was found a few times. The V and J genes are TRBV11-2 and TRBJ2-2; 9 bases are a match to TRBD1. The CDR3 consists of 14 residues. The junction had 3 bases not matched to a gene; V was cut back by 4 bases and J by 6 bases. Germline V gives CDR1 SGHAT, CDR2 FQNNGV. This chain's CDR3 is CASSWDRVAGELFF. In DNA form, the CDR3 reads TGTGCCAGCAGCTGGGACAGGGTCGCCGGGGAGCTGTTTTTT.

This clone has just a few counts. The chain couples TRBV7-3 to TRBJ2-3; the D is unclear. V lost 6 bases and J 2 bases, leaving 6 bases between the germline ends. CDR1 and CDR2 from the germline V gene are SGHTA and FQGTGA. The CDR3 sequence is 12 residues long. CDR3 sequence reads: CASSLYTDTQYF. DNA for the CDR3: TGTGCCAGCAGTTTATACACAGATACGCAGTATTTT. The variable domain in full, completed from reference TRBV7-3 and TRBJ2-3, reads GAGVSQTPSNKVTEKGKYVELRCDPISGHTALYWYRQSLGQGPEFLIYFQGTGAADDSGLPNDRFFAVRPEGSVSTLKIQRTERGDSAVYLCASSLYTDTQYFGPGTRLTVL.

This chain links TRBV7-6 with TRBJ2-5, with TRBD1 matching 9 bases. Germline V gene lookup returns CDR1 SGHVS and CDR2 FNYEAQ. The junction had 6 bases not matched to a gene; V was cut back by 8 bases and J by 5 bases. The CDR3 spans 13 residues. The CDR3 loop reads CASGRDRAETQYF. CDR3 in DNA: TGTGCCAGCGGCCGGGACAGGGCGGAGACCCAGTACTTC.

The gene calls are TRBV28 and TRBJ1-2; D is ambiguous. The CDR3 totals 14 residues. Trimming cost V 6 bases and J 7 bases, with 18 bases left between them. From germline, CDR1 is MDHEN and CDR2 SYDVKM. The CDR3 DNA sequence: TGTGCCAGCAGCCCCCTTCGGGTTTCTCGTGGCTACACCTTC. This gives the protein CASSPLRVSRGYTF.